This T cell receptor beta chain emerged from a study of shared clonotypes between healthy human individuals (dated by TCRdb to about 2020). Study-wide context: The cohort comprised a couple of women and three men aged 18 to 49 years. To increase sequencing depth and limit assay-specific biases, TCR repertoire library preparation and sequencing were carried out by different laboratories using diverse techniques. Between about 0.94 and 8.9 billion PBMCs per donor were obtained by leukapheresis. To estimate repertoire size and how much clonotype sharing occurs between individuals, the study deeply sequenced the blood TCR repertoires of five healthy adults. For each donor, CD4 naive and CD4 memory were each given three plates, CD8 naive was given two plates, and CD8 memory was given one plate.

Donors were healthy HIV-negative adults with no recently reported acute infections or vaccinations. Every donor was a Caucasian adult living in Nashville, Tennessee, USA. CD4+ T cells were enriched through magnetic negative selection, after which naive cells were positively selected on CD45RA and the remaining negative fraction served as the memory subset. Blood was obtained by leukapheresis, after which PBMCs were separated by Ficoll-Histopaque density gradient centrifugation and cryopreserved in liquid nitrogen vapor phase. Purity and quantity of every magnetically sorted T cell population were checked by analytical flow cytometry. From each sorted fraction, genomic DNA was isolated and quantified by UV absorbance on a Nanodrop 2000c. Overall results and qualifications from the work: Incomplete sequencing was indicated by rarefaction of sorted-subset datasets, despite the large sequencing depth. Larger estimated clonotype richness was generally found for naive subsets than for memory subsets. Sampling was restricted to blood, and TCR repertoires in tissues likely differ from the TCR repertoires found in blood. Pairwise subsampling led to the expectation that sequencing depth would affect the degree of clonotype sharing among donors. Because the study included a small number of donors, the genetic and exposure-history diversity represented was limited. Across four donors, roughly 5% of naive CD4, approximately 3.6% of naive CD8, about 2.3% of memory CD4, and under 0.45% of memory CD8 clonotypes were shared. Clonotypes shared by all four sorted-subset donors showed higher generation probabilities than non-shared clonotypes.

Using the deep immunoSEQ assay, TCR CDR3 regions were amplified from genomic DNA by multiplex PCR. Genomic DNA extracted from each cell subset was distributed evenly over all wells of several immunoSEQ 96-well plates, and each plate served as one replicate. Each replicate PCR for sorted subsets received 150 to 250 ng genomic DNA, equal to some 32,000 T cell genomes. Purified libraries were measured with a Qubit 3.0 fluorometer, size-checked on a Bioanalyzer 2100, and measured again with the KAPA Library Quantification kit. Every immunoSEQ 96-well plate was sequenced on a separate single-read 150-cycle Illumina NextSeq 550 flow cell. Processing in the source paper ran as follows. The immunoSEQ output contained only junctional sequences without quality scores, so filtering could not match that applied to full-length reads. Sequences were annotated with PyIR, a Python wrapper for IgBLAST v1.9, and V/J genes and CDR3 were assigned using IMGT germline references. Reads with weak V/J assignments (E-value above 1e-6), missing CDR3, stop codons, out-of-frame junctions, or ambiguous translated residues were removed. V3J clonotypes were defined as sequences sharing an identical inferred V gene, J gene, and CDR3 amino acid sequence. Percentage overlap between repertoires was calculated by dividing the number of shared unique clonotypes by the size of the smaller repertoire. Three approaches were used to assess repertoire richness: RTK rarefaction, the Chao1 estimator, and Recon v2.1 estimates of unobserved clonotypes. OLGA was used to compute generation probabilities for all TCRbeta clonotypes that the gDNA method yielded from four donors. TCRdb took this table from immuneACCESS and kept in-frame rearrangements with V and J called. Such tables lack part of the clones; where checked against another copy, unresolved V genes explain under half of the gap, and the rest is unexplained. The V and J calls and clone size were taken over from that table, and D and trimming were inferred from the DNA. Across this sample there are roughly 2 million clones, with 85% to 95% seen only once. The ten largest clones capture 0.1% to 0.15% of the sample.

The CDR3 contains 13 residues, cysteine and phenylalanine counted. Left in the record is the CDR3 DNA by itself, 39 bases read in frame from the first base. Deletion took 1 base off V and 4 bases off J, with a span of 5 bases between the germline ends. The germline V gene specifies SGHNT as CDR1 and YENEEA as CDR2. Of note for this clone: Its antigen specificity is not known. No base-level quality is on record; no much larger clone is a single base apart.

Sample: naive CD4+ T cells sorted from blood. What this sample's cell subset or site label stands for: CD45RA+ positively selected. Here the chain combines TRBV11-3 and TRBJ2-1, with the D gene uncertain. The receptor was isolated from a man between 18 and 29 years old in good health. The CDR3 protein: CASSLVAYNEQFF. The base sequence is TGTGCCAGCAGCTTAGTTGCGTACAATGAGCAGTTCTTC.